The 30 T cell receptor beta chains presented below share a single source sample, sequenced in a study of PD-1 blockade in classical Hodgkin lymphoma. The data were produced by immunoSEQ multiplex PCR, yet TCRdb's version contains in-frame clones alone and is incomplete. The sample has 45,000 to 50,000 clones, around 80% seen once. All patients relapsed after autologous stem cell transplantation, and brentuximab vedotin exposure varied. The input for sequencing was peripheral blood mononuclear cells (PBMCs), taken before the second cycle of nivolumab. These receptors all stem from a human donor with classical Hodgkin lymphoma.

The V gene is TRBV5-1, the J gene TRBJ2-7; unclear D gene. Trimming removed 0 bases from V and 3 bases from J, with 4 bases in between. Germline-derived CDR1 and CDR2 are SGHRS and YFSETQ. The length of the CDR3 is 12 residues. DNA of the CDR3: TGCGCCAGCAGCTTGGAGGGCTACGAGCAGTACTTC. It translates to CASSLEGYEQYF.

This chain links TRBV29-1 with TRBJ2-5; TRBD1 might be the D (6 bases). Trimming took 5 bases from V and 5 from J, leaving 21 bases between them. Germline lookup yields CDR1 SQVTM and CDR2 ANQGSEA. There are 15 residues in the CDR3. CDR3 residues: CSVSRLGALGETQYF. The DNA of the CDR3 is TGCAGCGTTAGTAGGCTGGGGGCCCTCGGGGAGACCCAGTACTTC.

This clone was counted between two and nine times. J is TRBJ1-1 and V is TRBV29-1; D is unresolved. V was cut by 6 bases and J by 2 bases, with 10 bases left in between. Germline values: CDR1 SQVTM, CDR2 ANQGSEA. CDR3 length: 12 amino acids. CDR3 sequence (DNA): TGCAGCGTCCAGGAGATTAACACTGAAGCTTTCTTT. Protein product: CSVQEINTEAFF.

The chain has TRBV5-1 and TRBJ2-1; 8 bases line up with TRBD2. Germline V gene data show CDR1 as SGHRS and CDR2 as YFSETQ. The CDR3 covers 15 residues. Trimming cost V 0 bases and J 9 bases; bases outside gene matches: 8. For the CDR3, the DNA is TGCGCCAGCAGCTTGGCCTTGACTAGCGAGACTGAGCAGTTCTTC. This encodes CASSLALTSETEQFF.

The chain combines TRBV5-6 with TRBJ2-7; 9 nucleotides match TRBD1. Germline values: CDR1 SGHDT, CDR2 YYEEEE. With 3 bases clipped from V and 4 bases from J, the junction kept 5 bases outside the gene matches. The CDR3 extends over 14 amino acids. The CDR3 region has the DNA TGTGCCAGCAGCTGGGGGACAGGGATATACGAGCAGTACTTC. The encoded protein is CASSWGTGIYEQYF.

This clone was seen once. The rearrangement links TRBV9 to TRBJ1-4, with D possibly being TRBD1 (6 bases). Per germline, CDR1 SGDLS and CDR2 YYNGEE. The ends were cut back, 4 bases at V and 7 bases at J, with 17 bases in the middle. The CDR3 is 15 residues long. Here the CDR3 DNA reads TGTGCCAGCAGCCCAACAGGGAACCCCCTTGAAAAACTGTTTTTT. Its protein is CASSPTGNPLEKLFF.

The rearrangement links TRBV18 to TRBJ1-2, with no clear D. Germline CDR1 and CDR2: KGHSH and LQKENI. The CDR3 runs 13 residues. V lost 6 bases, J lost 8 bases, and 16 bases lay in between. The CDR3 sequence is CASSSRPEGGYTF. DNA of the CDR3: TGTGCCAGCTCCTCGCGACCGGAGGGCGGCTACACCTTC.

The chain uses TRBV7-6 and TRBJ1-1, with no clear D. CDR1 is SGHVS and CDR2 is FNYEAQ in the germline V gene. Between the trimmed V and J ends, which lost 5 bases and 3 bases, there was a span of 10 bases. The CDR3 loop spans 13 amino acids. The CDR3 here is CASSTRQHTEAFF. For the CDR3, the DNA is TGTGCCAGCAGCACAAGACAACACACTGAAGCTTTCTTT. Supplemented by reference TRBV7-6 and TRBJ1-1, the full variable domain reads GAGVSQSPRYKVTKRGQDVALRCDPISGHVSLYWYRQALGQGPEFLTYFNYEAQQDKSGLPNDRFSAERPEGSISTLTIQRTEQRDSAMYRCASSTRQHTEAFFGQGTRLTVV.

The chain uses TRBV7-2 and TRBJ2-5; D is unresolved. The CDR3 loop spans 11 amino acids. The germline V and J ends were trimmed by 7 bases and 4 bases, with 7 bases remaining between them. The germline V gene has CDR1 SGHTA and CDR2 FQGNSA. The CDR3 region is CASTPGETQYF. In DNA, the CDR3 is TGTGCCAGCACCCCCGGAGAGACCCAGTACTTC.

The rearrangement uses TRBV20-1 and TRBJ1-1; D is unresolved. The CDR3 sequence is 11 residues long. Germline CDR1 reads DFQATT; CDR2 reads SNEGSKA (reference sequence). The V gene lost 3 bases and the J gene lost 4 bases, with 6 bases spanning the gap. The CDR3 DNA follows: TGCAGTGCTAGGGGGAGCACTGAAGCTTTCTTT. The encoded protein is CSARGSTEAFF.

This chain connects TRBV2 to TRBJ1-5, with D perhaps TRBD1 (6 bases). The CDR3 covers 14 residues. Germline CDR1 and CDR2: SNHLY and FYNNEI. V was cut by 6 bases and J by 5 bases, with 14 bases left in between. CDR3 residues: CASRRQVGYQPQHF. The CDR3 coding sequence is TGTGCCAGCAGGAGACAGGTTGGTTATCAGCCCCAGCATTTT.

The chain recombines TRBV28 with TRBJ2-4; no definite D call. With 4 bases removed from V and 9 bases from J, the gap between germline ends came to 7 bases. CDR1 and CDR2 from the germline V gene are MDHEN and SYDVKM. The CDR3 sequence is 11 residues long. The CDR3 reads CASSSPAIQYF. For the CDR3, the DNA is TGTGCCAGCAGTTCCCCCGCCATTCAGTACTTC.

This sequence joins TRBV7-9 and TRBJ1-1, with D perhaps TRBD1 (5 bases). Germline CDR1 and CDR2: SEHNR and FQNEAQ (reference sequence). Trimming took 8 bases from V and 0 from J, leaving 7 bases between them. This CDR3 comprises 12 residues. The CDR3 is CASLGVNTEAFF. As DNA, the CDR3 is TGTGCCAGCTTAGGGGTGAACACTGAAGCTTTCTTT.

The CDR3 loop is CASSPIVSYNRAEAFF. CDR3 DNA: TGTGCCAGCAGCCCGATAGTCAGTTACAATCGCGCTGAAGCTTTCTTT. The gene calls are TRBV7-9 and TRBJ1-1; D unresolved. From germline, CDR1 is SEHNR and CDR2 FQNEAQ (reference sequence). The CDR3 runs 16 residues. V dropped 5 bases and J dropped 6 bases, with 22 bases sitting between them.

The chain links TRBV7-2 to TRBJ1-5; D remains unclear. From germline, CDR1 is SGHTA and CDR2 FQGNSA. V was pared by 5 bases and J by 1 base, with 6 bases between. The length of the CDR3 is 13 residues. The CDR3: CASSQRSNQPQHF. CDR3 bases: TGTGCCAGCAGCCAACGGAGCAATCAGCCCCAGCATTTT.

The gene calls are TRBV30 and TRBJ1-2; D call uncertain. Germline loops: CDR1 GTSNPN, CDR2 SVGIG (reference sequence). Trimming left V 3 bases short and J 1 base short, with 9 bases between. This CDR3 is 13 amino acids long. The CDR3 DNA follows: TGTGCCTGGAGGGTAATTAGTAACTATGGCTACACCTTC. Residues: CAWRVISNYGYTF.

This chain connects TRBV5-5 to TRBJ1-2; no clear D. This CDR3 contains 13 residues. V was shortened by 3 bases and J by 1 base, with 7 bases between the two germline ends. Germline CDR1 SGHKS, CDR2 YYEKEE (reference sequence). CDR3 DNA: TGTGCCAGCAGCTCCCAGAGTAACTATGGCTACACCTTC. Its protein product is CASSSQSNYGYTF.

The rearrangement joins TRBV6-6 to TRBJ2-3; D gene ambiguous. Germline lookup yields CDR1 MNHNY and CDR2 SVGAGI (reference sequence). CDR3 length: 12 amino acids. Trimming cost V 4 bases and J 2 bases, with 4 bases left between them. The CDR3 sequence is CASSSTTDTQYF. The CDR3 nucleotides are TGTGCCAGCAGTTCCACCACAGATACGCAGTATTTT.

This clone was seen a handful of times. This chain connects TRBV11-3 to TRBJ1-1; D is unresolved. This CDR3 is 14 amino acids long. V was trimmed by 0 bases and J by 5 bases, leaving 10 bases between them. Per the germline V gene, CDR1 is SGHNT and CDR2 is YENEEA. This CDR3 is CASSLDAASTEAFF. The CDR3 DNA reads TGTGCCAGCAGCTTAGATGCGGCATCGACTGAAGCTTTCTTT.

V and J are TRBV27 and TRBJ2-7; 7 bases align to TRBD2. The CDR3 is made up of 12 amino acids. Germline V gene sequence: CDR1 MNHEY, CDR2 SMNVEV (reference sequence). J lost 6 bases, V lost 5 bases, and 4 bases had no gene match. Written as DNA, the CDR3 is TGTGCCAGCAGTCTCGGGACTACCGAGCAGTACTTC. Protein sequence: CASSLGTTEQYF.

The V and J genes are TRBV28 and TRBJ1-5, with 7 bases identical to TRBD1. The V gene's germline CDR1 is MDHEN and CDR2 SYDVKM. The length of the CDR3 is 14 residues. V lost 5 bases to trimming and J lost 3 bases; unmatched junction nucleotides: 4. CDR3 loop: CASSRQGPNQPQHF. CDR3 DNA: TGTGCCAGCAGTCGACAGGGTCCCAATCAGCCCCAGCATTTT.

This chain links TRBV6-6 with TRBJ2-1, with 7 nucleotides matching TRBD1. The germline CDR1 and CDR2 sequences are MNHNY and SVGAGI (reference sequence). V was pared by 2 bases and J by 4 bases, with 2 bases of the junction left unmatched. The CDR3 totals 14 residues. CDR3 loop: CASSYMGQYNEQFF. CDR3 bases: TGTGCCAGCAGTTACATGGGACAGTACAATGAGCAGTTCTTC.

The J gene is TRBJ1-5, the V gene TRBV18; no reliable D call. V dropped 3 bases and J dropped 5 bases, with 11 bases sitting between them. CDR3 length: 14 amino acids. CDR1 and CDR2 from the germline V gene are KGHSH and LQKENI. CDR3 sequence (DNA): TGTGCCAGCTCACCCCGTCCTCCCTATCAGCCCCAGCATTTT. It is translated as CASSPRPPYQPQHF.

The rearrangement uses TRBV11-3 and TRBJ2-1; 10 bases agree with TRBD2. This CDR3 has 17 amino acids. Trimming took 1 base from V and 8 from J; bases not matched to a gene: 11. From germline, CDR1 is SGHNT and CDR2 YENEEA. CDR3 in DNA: TGTGCCAGCAGCTTAGGGGTGAGGCTAGCGGGAGACGATGAGCAGTTCTTC. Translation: CASSLGVRLAGDDEQFF.

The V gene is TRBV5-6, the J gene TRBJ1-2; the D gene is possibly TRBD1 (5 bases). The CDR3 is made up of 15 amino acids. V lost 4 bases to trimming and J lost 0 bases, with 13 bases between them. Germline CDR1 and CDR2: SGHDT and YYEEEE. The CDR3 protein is CASSINRWANYGYTF. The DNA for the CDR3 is TGTGCCAGCAGCATAAACAGGTGGGCTAACTATGGCTACACCTTC.

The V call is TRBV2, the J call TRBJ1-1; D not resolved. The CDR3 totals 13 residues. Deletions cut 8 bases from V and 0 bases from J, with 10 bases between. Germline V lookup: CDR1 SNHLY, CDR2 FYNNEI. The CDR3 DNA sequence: TGTGCCAGCGATTCACCGATGAACACTGAAGCTTTCTTT. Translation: CASDSPMNTEAFF. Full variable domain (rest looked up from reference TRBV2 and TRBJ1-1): EPEVTQTPSHQVTQMGQEVILRCVPISNHLYFYWYRQILGQKVEFLVSFYNNEISEKSEIFDDQFSVERPDGSNFTLKIRSTKLEDSAMYFCASDSPMNTEAFFGQGTRLTVV.

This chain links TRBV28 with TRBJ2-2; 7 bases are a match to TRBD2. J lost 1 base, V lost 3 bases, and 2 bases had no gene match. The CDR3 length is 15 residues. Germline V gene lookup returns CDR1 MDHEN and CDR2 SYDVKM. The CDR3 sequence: CASSLGEGNTGELFF. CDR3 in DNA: TGTGCCAGCAGTTTGGGGGAGGGGAACACCGGGGAGCTGTTTTTT.

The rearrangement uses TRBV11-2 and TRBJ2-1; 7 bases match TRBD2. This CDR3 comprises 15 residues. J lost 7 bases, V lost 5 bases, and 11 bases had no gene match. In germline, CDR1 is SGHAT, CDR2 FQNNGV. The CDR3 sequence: CASSNTSVTRNEQFF. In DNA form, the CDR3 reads TGTGCCAGCAGCAACACTAGCGTTACAAGGAATGAGCAGTTCTTC.

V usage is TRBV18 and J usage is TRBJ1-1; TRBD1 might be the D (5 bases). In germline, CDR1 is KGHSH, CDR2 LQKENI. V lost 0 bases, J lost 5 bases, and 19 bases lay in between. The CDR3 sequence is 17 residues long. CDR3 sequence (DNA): TGTGCCAGCTCACCACCGAACTCCCCCGCAGGGAGGACTGAAGCTTTCTTT. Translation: CASSPPNSPAGRTEAFF.

In DNA, the CDR3 is TGTGCCAGCAGGCGAGAGGAAGACGGCTACACCTTC. Its translation: CASRREEDGYTF. The V gene is TRBV2, the J gene TRBJ1-2; D is undetermined. Trimming shortened V by 6 bases and J by 8 bases, and 13 bases separated the two germline ends. Germline V gene lookup returns CDR1 SNHLY and CDR2 FYNNEI. There are 12 residues in the CDR3.